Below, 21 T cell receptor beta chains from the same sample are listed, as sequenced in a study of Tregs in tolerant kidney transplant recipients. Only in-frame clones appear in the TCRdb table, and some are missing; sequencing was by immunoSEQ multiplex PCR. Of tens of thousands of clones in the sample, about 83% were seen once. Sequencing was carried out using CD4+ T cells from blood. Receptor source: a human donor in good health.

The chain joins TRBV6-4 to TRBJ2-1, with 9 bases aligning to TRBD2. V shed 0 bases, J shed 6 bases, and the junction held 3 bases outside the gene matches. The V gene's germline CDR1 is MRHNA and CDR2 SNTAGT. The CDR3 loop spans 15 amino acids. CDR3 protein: CASSDSAGGPNEQFF. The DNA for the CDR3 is TGTGCCAGCAGTGACTCGGCGGGGGGGCCCAATGAGCAGTTCTTC.

CDR3 in amino acids: CASSMGLANNEQFF. The CDR3, as DNA: TGTGCCAGCAGCATGGGACTAGCCAACAATGAGCAGTTCTTC. This chain connects TRBV5-4 to TRBJ2-1; 9 bases are a match to TRBD2. This CDR3 region has 14 residues. Germline V CDR1 and CDR2: SGHNT, YYREEE (reference sequence). V gave up 4 bases and J gave up 5 bases; unmatched junction bases: 4.

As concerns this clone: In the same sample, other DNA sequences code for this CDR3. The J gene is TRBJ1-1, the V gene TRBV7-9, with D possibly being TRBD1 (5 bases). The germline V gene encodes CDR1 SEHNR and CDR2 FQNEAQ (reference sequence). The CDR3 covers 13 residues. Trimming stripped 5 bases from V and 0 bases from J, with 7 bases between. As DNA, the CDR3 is TGTGCCAGCAGCCTGACAGTGAACACTGAAGCTTTCTTT. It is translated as CASSLTVNTEAFF.

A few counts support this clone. CDR3 residues: CASSYGQDRPTDTQYF. CDR3 nucleotide sequence: TGTGCCAGCAGTTACGGACAGGATCGTCCCACAGATACGCAGTATTTT. The rearrangement joins TRBV6-5 to TRBJ2-3; 7 bases agree with TRBD1. V dropped 2 bases and J dropped 2; count of bases not matched to a gene: 7. This CDR3 has 16 residues. The germline V gene has CDR1 MNHEY and CDR2 SVGAGI.

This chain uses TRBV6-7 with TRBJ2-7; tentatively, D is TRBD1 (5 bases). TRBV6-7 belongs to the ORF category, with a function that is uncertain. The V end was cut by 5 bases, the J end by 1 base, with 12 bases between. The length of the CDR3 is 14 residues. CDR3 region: CASSPDRFSYEQYF. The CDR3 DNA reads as TGTGCCAGCAGTCCCGACAGATTTTCCTACGAGCAGTACTTC.

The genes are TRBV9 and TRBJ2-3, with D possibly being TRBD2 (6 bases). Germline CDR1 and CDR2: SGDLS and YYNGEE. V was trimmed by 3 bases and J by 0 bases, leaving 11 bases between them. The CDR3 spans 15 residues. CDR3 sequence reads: CASSEGTFSTDTQYF. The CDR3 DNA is TGTGCCAGCAGCGAGGGGACTTTCAGCACAGATACGCAGTATTTT.

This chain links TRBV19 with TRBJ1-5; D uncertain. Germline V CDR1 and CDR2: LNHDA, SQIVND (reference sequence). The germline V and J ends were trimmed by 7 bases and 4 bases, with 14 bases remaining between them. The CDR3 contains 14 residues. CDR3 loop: CASNFRSGNQPQHF. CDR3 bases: TGTGCCAGTAACTTCAGGTCGGGAAATCAGCCCCAGCATTTT. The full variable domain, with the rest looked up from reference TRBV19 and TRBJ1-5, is DGGITQSPKYLFRKEGQNVTLSCEQNLNHDAMYWYRQDPGQGLRLIYYSQIVNDFQKGDIAEGYSVSREKKESFPLTVTSAQKNPTAFYLCASNFRSGNQPQHFGDGTRLSIL.

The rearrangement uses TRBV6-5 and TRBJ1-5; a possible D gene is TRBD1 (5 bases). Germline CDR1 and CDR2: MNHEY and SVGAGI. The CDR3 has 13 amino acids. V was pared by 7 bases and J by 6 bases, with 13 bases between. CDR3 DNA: TGTGCCAGCAAACGGGACGCCCTTCAGCCCCAGCATTTT. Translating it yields CASKRDALQPQHF.

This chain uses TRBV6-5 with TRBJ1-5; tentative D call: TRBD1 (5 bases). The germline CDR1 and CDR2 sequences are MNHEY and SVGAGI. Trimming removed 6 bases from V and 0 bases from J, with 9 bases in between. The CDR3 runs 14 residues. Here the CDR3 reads CASSRGDSNQPQHF. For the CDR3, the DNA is TGTGCCAGCAGCCGAGGGGATAGCAATCAGCCCCAGCATTTT.

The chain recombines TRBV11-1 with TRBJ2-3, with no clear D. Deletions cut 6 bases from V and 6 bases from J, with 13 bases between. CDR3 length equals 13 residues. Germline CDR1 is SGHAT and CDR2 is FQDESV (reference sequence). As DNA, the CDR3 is TGTGCCAGCAGTCCGGGTCCCGGGGATACGCAGTATTTT. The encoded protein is CASSPGPGDTQYF.

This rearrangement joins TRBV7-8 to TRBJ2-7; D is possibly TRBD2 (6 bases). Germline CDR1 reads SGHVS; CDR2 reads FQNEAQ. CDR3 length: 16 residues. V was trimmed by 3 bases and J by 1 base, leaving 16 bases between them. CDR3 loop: CASSLEARRGSYEQYF. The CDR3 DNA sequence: TGTGCCAGCAGCTTGGAGGCTCGCCGGGGGTCCTACGAGCAGTACTTC.

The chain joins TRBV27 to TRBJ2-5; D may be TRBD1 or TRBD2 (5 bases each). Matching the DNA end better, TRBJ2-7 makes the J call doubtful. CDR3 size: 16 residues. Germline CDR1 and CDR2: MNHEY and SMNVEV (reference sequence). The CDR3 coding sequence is TGTGCCAGCAGTTTCCCCCCCGGGACGGGGTCCTACGAGCAGTACTTC. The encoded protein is CASSFPPGTGSYEQYF.

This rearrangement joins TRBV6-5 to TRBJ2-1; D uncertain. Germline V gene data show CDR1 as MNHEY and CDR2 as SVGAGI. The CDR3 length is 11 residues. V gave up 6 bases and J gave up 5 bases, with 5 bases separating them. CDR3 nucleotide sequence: TGTGCCAGCAGGACGAACAATGAGCAGTTCTTC. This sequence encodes CASRTNNEQFF.

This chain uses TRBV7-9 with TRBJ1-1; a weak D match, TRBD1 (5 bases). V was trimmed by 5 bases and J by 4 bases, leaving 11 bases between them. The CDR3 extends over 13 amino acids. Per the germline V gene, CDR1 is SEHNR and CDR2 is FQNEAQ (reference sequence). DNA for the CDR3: TGTGCCAGCAGCCAGGCTGGGGGCACTGAAGCTTTCTTT. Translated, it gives CASSQAGGTEAFF.

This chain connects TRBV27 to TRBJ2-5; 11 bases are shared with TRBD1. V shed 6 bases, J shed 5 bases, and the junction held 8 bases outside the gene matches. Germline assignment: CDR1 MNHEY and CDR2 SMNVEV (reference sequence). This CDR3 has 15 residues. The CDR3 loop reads CASSLRTGGGETQYF. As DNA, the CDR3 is TGTGCCAGCAGCCTACGGACAGGGGGCGGCGAGACCCAGTACTTC.

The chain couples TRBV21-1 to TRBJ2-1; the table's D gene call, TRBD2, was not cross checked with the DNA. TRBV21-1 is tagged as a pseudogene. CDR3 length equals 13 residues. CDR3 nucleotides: TGTGCCAGCAGCCAAGCGACTAGTTATGAGCAGTTCTTC. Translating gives CASSQATSYEQFF.

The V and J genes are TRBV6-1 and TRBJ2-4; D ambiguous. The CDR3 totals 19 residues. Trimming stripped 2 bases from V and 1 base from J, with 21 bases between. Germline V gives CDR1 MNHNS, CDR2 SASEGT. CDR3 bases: TGTGCCAGCAGTGAAAAGTCTAGGGAAGTAGGGTGGGCCAAAAACATTCAGTACTTC. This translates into CASSEKSREVGWAKNIQYF.

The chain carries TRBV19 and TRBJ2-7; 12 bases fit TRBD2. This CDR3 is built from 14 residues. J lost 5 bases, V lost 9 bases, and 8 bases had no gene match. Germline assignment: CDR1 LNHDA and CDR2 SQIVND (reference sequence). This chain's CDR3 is CASQGLAGFHEQYF. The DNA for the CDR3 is TGTGCCAGCCAAGGACTAGCGGGGTTCCACGAGCAGTACTTC.

In DNA, the CDR3 is TGTGCCAGCAGCTTGTCCCAGGTTATCAGGAGCACAGATACGCAGTATTTT. It encodes CASSLSQVIRSTDTQYF. The V and J genes are TRBV11-1 and TRBJ2-3; D unclear. Germline CDR1 reads SGHAT; CDR2 reads FQDESV (reference sequence). Trimming took 3 bases from V and 0 from J, leaving 16 bases between them. The CDR3 extends over 17 amino acids.

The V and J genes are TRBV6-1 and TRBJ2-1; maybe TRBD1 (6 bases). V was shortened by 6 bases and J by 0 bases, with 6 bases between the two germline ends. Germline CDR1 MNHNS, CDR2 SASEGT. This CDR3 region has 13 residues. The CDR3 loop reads CASRQGSYNEQFF. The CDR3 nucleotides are TGTGCCAGCAGACAGGGCTCCTACAATGAGCAGTTCTTC.

CDR3 bases: TGCAGCGTCTCAGGGGGCCGGGAGACCCAGTACTTC. This encodes CSVSGGRETQYF. The gene calls are TRBV29-1 and TRBJ2-5; 8 bases agree with TRBD1. Germline V gene sequence: CDR1 SQVTM, CDR2 ANQGSEA. With V trimmed by 6 bases and J by 5 bases, 5 bases remained unmatched. This CDR3 contains 12 residues.